The 29 T cell receptor beta chains presented below share a single source sample, sequenced in a study of blood T cell repertoires in COVID-19 (dated by TCRdb to 2019 to 2021). Library method: the immunoSEQ multiplex PCR assay. TCRdb mirrors the immuneACCESS table, restricted to in-frame sequences. Some clones are absent from its copies; in checked studies, under half trace to an unresolved V gene, and the reason for the others is unknown. The table for this sample lists nearly 80,000 clones; around nine tenths of them were counted only once. In total, the top ten clones hold 0.65% to 0.95% of the sample. Specimen: peripheral blood. The receptors shown here come from an elderly woman with acute or convalescent COVID-19.

The chain joins TRBV5-4 to TRBJ1-6; 7 nucleotides match TRBD1. V lost 0 bases, J lost 10 bases, and 7 bases stayed unmatched. The CDR3 extends over 15 amino acids. The V gene's germline CDR1 is SGHNT and CDR2 YYREEE (reference sequence). CDR3 sequence: CASSLGQGTISPLHF. The CDR3, as DNA: TGTGCCAGCAGCTTGGGACAGGGCACTATCTCACCCCTCCACTTT.

The rearrangement joins TRBV7-8 to TRBJ2-2; 8 positions agree with TRBD1. Germline V gene data show CDR1 as SGHVS and CDR2 as FQNEAQ. J was trimmed by 2 bases and V by 3 bases; bases with no gene match: 2. There are 15 residues in the CDR3. The CDR3 nucleotides read TGTGCCAGCAGCTTTTCAGGGGGCAACACCGGGGAGCTGTTTTTT. Translating gives CASSFSGGNTGELFF.

The chain employs TRBV18 and TRBJ1-1, with 12 bases that match TRBD1. With V trimmed by 3 bases and J by 10 bases, 9 bases remained unmatched. CDR3 length equals 15 residues. CDR1 and CDR2 (germline): KGHSH, LQKENI. CDR3 nucleotide sequence: TGTGCCAGCTCACCGGGGGACAGGGGGCGCGATGTAGCTTTCTTT. The encoded protein is CASSPGDRGRDVAFF. The whole variable domain, filled in from reference TRBV18 and TRBJ1-1, reads NAGVMQNPRHLVRRRGQEARLRCSPMKGHSHVYWYRQLPEEGLKFMVYLQKENIIDESGMPKERFSAEFPKEGPSILRIQQVVRGDSAAYFCASSPGDRGRDVAFFGQGTRLTVV.

The chain couples TRBV19 to TRBJ2-2; TRBD1 is a possible D gene (5 bases). Trimming removed 7 bases at V and 5 bases at J, with 17 bases between. The CDR3 is made up of 15 amino acids. In germline, CDR1 is LNHDA, CDR2 SQIVND (reference sequence). The CDR3 here is CASKWGHTRTGELFF. CDR3 DNA: TGTGCCAGTAAATGGGGCCATACGAGGACCGGGGAGCTGTTTTTT.

This clone was seen only once. The V and J genes are TRBV19 and TRBJ2-2; a weak D match, TRBD1 (6 bases). The length of the CDR3 is 13 residues. Germline CDR1 reads LNHDA; CDR2 reads SQIVND (reference sequence). The ends were cut back, 2 bases at V and 6 bases at J, with 7 bases in the middle. This CDR3 is CASSIKGAGELFF. The CDR3, as DNA: TGTGCCAGTAGTATAAAGGGGGCCGGGGAGCTGTTTTTT.

This chain links TRBV5-1 with TRBJ2-7; 8 nucleotides match TRBD2. The CDR3 contains 16 residues. V shed 0 bases and J 4 bases; nucleotides not matched to a gene: 9. CDR1 and CDR2 (germline): SGHRS, YFSETQ. CDR3 sequence: CASSLDVGLAAYEQYF. DNA of the CDR3: TGCGCCAGCAGCTTGGATGTTGGACTAGCAGCTTACGAGCAGTACTTC.

This CDR3 reads CASSIQGVSGNTIYF. Here the CDR3 DNA reads TGTGCCAGTAGTATACAGGGTGTCTCTGGAAACACCATATATTTT. The V gene is TRBV19, the J gene TRBJ1-3; TRBD1 is a possible D gene (5 bases). The CDR3 is 15 amino acids. Trimming stripped 2 bases from V and 0 bases from J, with 8 bases between. CDR1 LNHDA and CDR2 SQIVND come from the germline V gene (reference sequence).

The genes are TRBV9 and TRBJ2-5; D is possibly TRBD2 (7 bases). The CDR3 length is 16 residues. The germline V gene encodes CDR1 SGDLS and CDR2 YYNGEE. Trimming took 0 bases from V and 1 from J, leaving 13 bases between them. In DNA, the CDR3 is TGTGCCAGCAGCGTAGGAGGGGGGGGCCCCCAAGAGACCCAGTACTTC. Encoded protein: CASSVGGGGPQETQYF.

V and J are TRBV9 and TRBJ2-3; D possibly corresponds to TRBD1 (6 bases). V lost 3 bases and J 6 bases, leaving 14 bases between the germline ends. The CDR3 loop spans 14 amino acids. Per the germline V gene, CDR1 is SGDLS and CDR2 is YYNGEE. DNA for the CDR3: TGTGCCAGCAGCGCGGGACACTCCCGGGATACGCAGTATTTT. Translating gives CASSAGHSRDTQYF. Combining the CDR3 with reference TRBV9 and TRBJ2-3 gives the whole variable domain DSGVTQTPKHLITATGQRVTLRCSPRSGDLSVYWYQQSLDQGLQFLIQYYNGEERAKGNILERFSAQQFPDLHSELNLSSLELGDSALYFCASSAGHSRDTQYFGPGTRLTVL.

This sequence joins TRBV18 and TRBJ1-1, with D hard to call. The CDR3 totals 14 residues. Germline V CDR1 and CDR2: KGHSH, LQKENI. The V and J ends lost 3 bases and 2 bases respectively, with 10 bases between them. Written as DNA, the CDR3 is TGTGCCAGCTCACCGGATGGGAGTAACACTGAAGCTTTCTTT. Protein product: CASSPDGSNTEAFF.

The chain carries TRBV7-3 and TRBJ2-2; a possible D gene is TRBD2 (5 bases). This CDR3 has 12 residues. Trimming left V 8 bases short and J 6 bases short, with 10 bases between. Germline V gene sequence: CDR1 SGHTA, CDR2 FQGTGA. This CDR3 reads CASSIGAGELFF. Written as DNA, the CDR3 is TGTGCCAGCTCCATCGGGGCCGGGGAGCTGTTTTTT.

The V call is TRBV24-1, the J call TRBJ2-5, with TRBD2 matching 7 bases. Losses at the gene ends were 4 bases for V and 4 bases for J; bases not matched to a gene: 8. Germline-derived CDR1 and CDR2 are KGHDR and SFDVKD. The CDR3 has 15 residues. CDR3 region: CATSDGGLGRETQYF. The CDR3 DNA reads as TGTGCCACCAGTGACGGTGGACTAGGCCGAGAGACCCAGTACTTC.

The chain has TRBV15 and TRBJ1-2; D remains unclear. Germline V CDR1 and CDR2: LNHNV, YYDKDF (reference sequence). The CDR3 covers 13 residues. The ends were cut back, 0 bases at V and 8 bases at J, with 10 bases in the middle. For the CDR3, the DNA is TGTGCCACCAGCAGAGACGGTCTATTAGGCTACACCTTC. This sequence encodes CATSRDGLLGYTF.

This clone came up once. J is TRBJ1-3 and V is TRBV7-8; perhaps TRBD1 as D (5 bases). Per the germline V gene, CDR1 is SGHVS and CDR2 is FQNEAQ. There are 15 residues in the CDR3. Trimming took off 5 bases at V and 3 bases at J, with 14 bases between the two ends. DNA of the CDR3: TGTGCCAGCAGCCTAGTGTGGGGGGGTGGAAACACCATATATTTT. Its protein is CASSLVWGGGNTIYF.

The rearrangement links TRBV27 to TRBJ2-3, with 8 positions matching TRBD2. The CDR3 sequence is 14 residues long. Trimming cost V 5 bases and J 4 bases; bases outside gene matches: 5. Germline values: CDR1 MNHEY, CDR2 SMNVEV (reference sequence). CDR3 loop: CASSTSGRADTQYF. CDR3 coding DNA: TGTGCCAGCAGTACCAGCGGGAGAGCAGATACGCAGTATTTT.

This clone was seen once. CDR3: CASSRDRAGANEKLFF. CDR3 coding DNA: TGTGCCAGCAGTAGGGACAGGGCCGGGGCTAATGAAAAACTGTTTTTT. The V and J genes are TRBV2 and TRBJ1-4, with TRBD1 matching over 9 bases. V shed 5 bases, J shed 3 bases, and the junction held 7 bases outside the gene matches. The CDR3 contains 16 residues. Germline CDR1 SNHLY, CDR2 FYNNEI.

The chain links TRBV10-3 to TRBJ1-6, with TRBD1 as a possible D gene (6 bases). CDR1 and CDR2 (germline): ENHRY, SYGVKD. The germline V and J ends were trimmed by 0 bases and 9 bases, with 12 bases remaining between them. The CDR3 covers 15 residues. The CDR3 sequence: CAISESTGPGSPLHF. In DNA, the CDR3 is TGTGCCATCAGTGAGTCGACAGGCCCGGGTTCACCCCTCCACTTT.

This chain links TRBV7-9 with TRBJ2-2, with 8 bases that match TRBD1. The germline CDR1 and CDR2 sequences are SEHNR and FQNEAQ (reference sequence). The CDR3 contains 16 residues. V lost 5 bases, J lost 6 bases, and 11 bases stayed unmatched. CDR3 sequence: CASSERPGGIAGELFF. In nucleotides, the CDR3 is TGTGCCAGCAGCGAAAGGCCAGGGGGCATAGCCGGGGAGCTGTTTTTT.

This clone was seen just once. The V call is TRBV12-2, the J call TRBJ1-2; the table gives TRBD1 as D, unverified against the DNA. TRBV12-2 is reported as a pseudogene. The CDR3 is 16 amino acids. The CDR3 coding sequence is TGTGCAAGTCGCCCCCTCCCGGGACAGGGGTGGTATGGCTACACCTTC. Protein sequence: CASRPLPGQGWYGYTF.

The CDR3 loop reads CARTRDRGLVGENTIYF. The DNA for the CDR3 is TGTGCCAGGACCCGGGACAGGGGTTTAGTAGGTGAAAACACCATATATTTT. The rearrangement links TRBV6-4 to TRBJ1-3, with 10 bases matching TRBD1. This CDR3 region has 17 residues. V was pared by 9 bases and J by 6 bases, with 17 bases of the junction left unmatched. The germline V gene has CDR1 MRHNA and CDR2 SNTAGT.

V gene TRBV7-9 combines with J gene TRBJ1-2; the D gene is possibly TRBD1 (6 bases). The CDR3 is made up of 13 amino acids. The ends were cut back, 5 bases at V and 4 bases at J, with 11 bases in the middle. Germline assignment: CDR1 SEHNR and CDR2 FQNEAQ (reference sequence). CDR3: CASSHRTVYGYTF. The DNA of the CDR3 is TGTGCCAGCAGCCACCGGACAGTCTATGGCTACACCTTC.

This chain links TRBV29-1 with TRBJ1-1; tentatively, D is TRBD1 (5 bases). CDR1 is SQVTM, CDR2 ANQGSEA, per germline. Trimming removed 7 bases at V and 3 bases at J, with 12 bases between. The length of the CDR3 is 12 residues. The CDR3 reads CSARGSYTEAFF. CDR3 nucleotides: TGCAGCGCCCGGGGGAGCTACACTGAAGCTTTCTTT.

This clone was picked up a small number of times. The chain links TRBV27 to TRBJ2-1; TRBD2 agrees at 7 bases. The CDR3 covers 15 residues. Germline V gene data show CDR1 as MNHEY and CDR2 as SMNVEV (reference sequence). The trim removed 4 bases at V and 3 bases at J, leaving 6 bases unmatched. CDR3 nucleotides: TGTGCCAGCAGTTGGGGCGCGGGAGTCTACAATGAGCAGTTCTTC. It translates to CASSWGAGVYNEQFF.

V and J are TRBV6-6 and TRBJ2-2; 7 bases line up with TRBD1. Trimming at V came to 4 bases and at J to 6 bases, leaving 8 bases not matched to a gene. Germline loops: CDR1 MNHNY, CDR2 SVGAGI (reference sequence). The CDR3 totals 15 residues. The CDR3 nucleotides read TGTGCCAGCAGTTCGGCCGACAGGGCATCCGGGGAGCTGTTTTTT. Amino acids: CASSSADRASGELFF.

This rearrangement joins TRBV7-9 to TRBJ1-1; the match to TRBD1 covers 9 bases. This CDR3 region has 16 residues. Germline V gene lookup returns CDR1 SEHNR and CDR2 FQNEAQ (reference sequence). V was pared by 2 bases and J by 1 base, with 5 bases of the junction left unmatched. In DNA, the CDR3 is TGTGCCAGCAGCTTAAACAGGGGGCATGGGAACACTGAAGCTTTCTTT. Protein: CASSLNRGHGNTEAFF.

This chain joins TRBV2 and TRBJ1-2, with TRBD1 as a possible D gene (5 bases). Germline V gives CDR1 SNHLY, CDR2 FYNNEI. V lost 4 bases to trimming and J lost 2 bases, with 8 bases between them. CDR3 length: 13 amino acids. CDR3 region: CASSAGLNYGYTF. Here the CDR3 DNA reads TGTGCCAGCAGTGCAGGGTTGAACTATGGCTACACCTTC. The whole variable domain, filled in from reference TRBV2 and TRBJ1-2, reads EPEVTQTPSHQVTQMGQEVILRCVPISNHLYFYWYRQILGQKVEFLVSFYNNEISEKSEIFDDQFSVERPDGSNFTLKIRSTKLEDSAMYFCASSAGLNYGYTFGSGTRLTVV.

V and J are TRBV27 and TRBJ2-3; the D is unclear. The CDR3 runs to 14 residues. CDR1 is MNHEY and CDR2 is SMNVEV in the germline V gene (reference sequence). Trimming left V 4 bases short and J 2 bases short, with 10 bases between. For the CDR3, the DNA is TGTGCCAGCAGTTCCCAAGACTTCACAGATACGCAGTATTTT. This codes for CASSSQDFTDTQYF.

As DNA, the CDR3 is TGTGCCAGCAGTACCCGGGTGGGGCAGTATAATTCACCCCTCCACTTT. It codes for CASSTRVGQYNSPLHF. The chain employs TRBV27 and TRBJ1-6; TRBD1 might be the D (5 bases). This CDR3 is built from 16 residues. From germline, CDR1 is MNHEY and CDR2 SMNVEV (reference sequence). V lost 5 bases to trimming and J lost 4 bases, with 15 bases between them.

The chain carries TRBV7-9 and TRBJ1-3; D possibly corresponds to TRBD1 (6 bases). Germline CDR1 SEHNR, CDR2 FQNEAQ (reference sequence). The length of the CDR3 is 15 residues. Deletions cut 1 base from V and 4 bases from J, with 11 bases between. The CDR3: CASSLEGTKGNTIYF. CDR3 sequence (DNA): TGTGCCAGCAGCTTAGAAGGGACAAAAGGAAACACCATATATTTT.